These 11 T cell receptor beta chains came from one sample sequenced in a study of blood T cell repertoires in COVID-19. Clones were sequenced by immunoSEQ multiplex PCR, and TCRdb holds only the in-frame ones, with some missing. Here the sample spans about 180,000 clones, about 83% being singletons. Sequencing input: PBMCs or T cells enriched from blood (not recorded which). Source of these receptors: a woman between 25 and 40 years old who had recovered from COVID-19.

This rearrangement joins TRBV19 to TRBJ2-3; D unclear. V dropped 3 bases and J dropped 1 base, with 5 bases sitting between them. Germline values: CDR1 LNHDA, CDR2 SQIVND (reference sequence). The CDR3 extends over 13 amino acids. CDR3: CASSISGTDTQYF. The CDR3 DNA reads TGTGCCAGTAGTATTTCCGGCACAGATACGCAGTATTTT.

The chain couples TRBV27 to TRBJ2-1; the match to TRBD2 covers 7 bases. CDR3 size: 12 residues. V lost 10 bases, J lost 6 bases, and 6 bases stayed unmatched. The V gene's germline CDR1 is MNHEY and CDR2 SMNVEV (reference sequence). This CDR3 is CATRTGGNEQFF. In nucleotides, the CDR3 is TGTGCCACCAGGACGGGGGGCAATGAGCAGTTCTTC.

This chain joins TRBV7-9 and TRBJ1-1, with 8 bases fitting TRBD1. CDR1 and CDR2 from the germline V gene are SEHNR and FQNEAQ (reference sequence). The CDR3 has 14 residues. Trimming took 5 bases from V and 3 from J; bases not matched to a gene: 5. CDR3 nucleotide sequence: TGTGCCAGCAGCGCGACGACAGGGGACACTGAAGCTTTCTTT. Translated, it gives CASSATTGDTEAFF.

The CDR3 DNA sequence: TGTGCCAGTAGTATACCGGGACAGCCAAACTACGAGCAGTACTTC. Residues: CASSIPGQPNYEQYF. V usage is TRBV19 and J usage is TRBJ2-7; 7 bases map to TRBD1. From germline, CDR1 is LNHDA and CDR2 SQIVND (reference sequence). The V gene end was trimmed by 2 bases and the J gene end by 3 bases; junction bases not matched to a gene: 7. The CDR3 covers 15 residues.

This clone is a singleton in its sample. The rearrangement joins TRBV12-3 or TRBV12-4 to TRBJ1-2, with a weak D call TRBD1 (6 bases). The CDR3 covers 13 residues. V lost 3 bases and J lost 2, with 7 bases in between. The CDR3 sequence: CASSFRGNYGYTF. The CDR3 bases are TGTGCCAGCAGTTTTAGGGGGAACTATGGCTACACCTTC.

The chain links TRBV7-9 to TRBJ2-1; 8 bases map to TRBD1. V shed 3 bases, J shed 1 base, and the junction held 2 bases outside the gene matches. Germline V gene data show CDR1 as SEHNR and CDR2 as FQNEAQ (reference sequence). The CDR3 runs to 15 residues. For the CDR3, the DNA is TGTGCCAGCAGCTTCGGACAGGGTTCCTACAATGAGCAGTTCTTC. Translation: CASSFGQGSYNEQFF.

The genes are TRBV7-9 and TRBJ2-5; 9 nucleotides match TRBD2. V dropped 5 bases and J dropped 3; count of bases not matched to a gene: 7. The V gene's germline CDR1 is SEHNR and CDR2 FQNEAQ (reference sequence). The CDR3 extends over 15 amino acids. The CDR3 loop is CASSPKLAGEETQYF. The CDR3 DNA reads TGTGCCAGCAGCCCCAAGTTAGCGGGGGAAGAGACCCAGTACTTC.

The sample holds one count of this clone. The chain carries TRBV9 and TRBJ2-1; 8 bases line up with TRBD2. The V gene end was trimmed by 0 bases and the J gene end by 7 bases; junction bases not matched to a gene: 6. The CDR3 has 15 residues. Germline loops: CDR1 SGDLS, CDR2 YYNGEE. For the CDR3, the DNA is TGTGCCAGCAGCGTAGCGGGAGGGCAATTAAATGAGCAGTTCTTC. Translation: CASSVAGGQLNEQFF.

As for this clone: The junction departs from germline at one end; a sequencing error may be responsible. The chain recombines TRBV14 with TRBJ2-7; a weak D match, TRBD1 (6 bases). From germline, CDR1 is SGHDN and CDR2 FVKESK. The CDR3 totals 11 residues. Here the CDR3 DNA reads TGTGCCAGCAGTCAAGGACAGCATCAGTACTTC. It codes for CASSQGQHQYF.

The chain joins TRBV27 to TRBJ2-7; 8 positions match TRBD1. V shed 0 bases, J shed 0 bases, and the junction held 7 bases outside the gene matches. From germline, CDR1 is MNHEY and CDR2 SMNVEV (reference sequence). The CDR3 has 17 amino acids. CDR3 DNA: TGTGCCAGCAGTTTATCGGGGCAGGGGGCCACCTCCTACGAGCAGTACTTC. This codes for CASSLSGQGATSYEQYF.

The gene calls are TRBV11-3 and TRBJ1-5; TRBD1 is a possible D gene (6 bases). V was cut by 5 bases and J by 6 bases, with 20 bases left in between. Per germline, CDR1 SGHNT and CDR2 YENEEA. CDR3 length: 16 residues. For the CDR3, the DNA is TGTGCCAGCAGCGGGGGGGGCAAATCGGGAAGTCAGCCCCAGCATTTT. Protein sequence: CASSGGGKSGSQPQHF.